Listed here is a single T cell receptor (beta chain). Some clones are missing from TCRdb's copy, which holds only in-frame ones; the method was immunoSEQ multiplex PCR. The data contain about 68,000 clones, 65% to 90% of them singletons. The data were taken from a study of blood T cell repertoires in COVID-19. As for the study in general: The United States, Italy and Spain were the sources of the acute and convalescent COVID-19 samples. PBMCs, B-cell-depleted T cells, or T cells provided the cDNA or gDNA that made up the material.

Germline lookup yields CDR1 LNHDA and CDR2 SQIVND (reference sequence). CDR3 length: 16 amino acids. J lost 3 bases, V lost 5 bases, and 10 bases had no gene match. The sequence came from a woman aged 55 to 70 with acute or convalescent COVID-19. The specimen was peripheral blood. This chain uses TRBV19 with TRBJ1-2; TRBD1 agrees at 9 bases. CDR3 sequence (DNA): TGTGCCAGTAGTCTCCACGGGACAGGGACCTACTATGGCTACACCTTC. This encodes CASSLHGTGTYYGYTF. The entire variable domain, with the rest obtained from reference TRBV19 and TRBJ1-2, is as follows: DGGITQSPKYLFRKEGQNVTLSCEQNLNHDAMYWYRQDPGQGLRLIYYSQIVNDFQKGDIAEGYSVSREKKESFPLTVTSAQKNPTAFYLCASSLHGTGTYYGYTFGSGTRLTVV.